This T cell receptor beta chain is from a study of OX40 agonist ivuxolimab in advanced cancers. Study as a whole: Administration of intravenous ivuxolimab to patients occurred every 2 weeks at 0.01 to 10 mg/kg. Recorded diagnoses for dose-escalation patients were hepatocellular carcinoma, melanoma, renal cell or head and neck cancer.

The sample holds a few counts of this clone. What it binds is unknown. Study-level findings and limits: Dose levels from 0.1 to 3.0 mg/kg saw CD4+ and CD8+ blood T cells expand clonally by week 6. Normalized T-cell clonal expansion was also low in a subset of nonresponders.

This table comes from immunoSEQ multiplex PCR, and its TCRdb copy is limited to in-frame clones, with some not included. Here the sample spans some 150,000 clones, about nine tenths being singletons. Source: CD4+ or CD8+ T cells sorted from blood, taken in a trial of the OX40 agonist ivuxolimab. This TCR was recovered from an adult with an advanced solid tumor such as melanoma, head and neck, liver or kidney cancer.

The CDR3 DNA reads TGTGCCAGTAGTGACGGACAGGGGGCCGGGGGCTACACCTTC. Protein sequence: CASSDGQGAGGYTF. The gene calls are TRBV19 and TRBJ1-2; 11 bases are shared with TRBD1. The germline V gene encodes CDR1 LNHDA and CDR2 SQIVND (reference sequence). The CDR3 contains 14 residues. Losses at the gene ends were 5 bases for V and 8 bases for J; bases not matched to a gene: 7.